Reported below is one TCR beta chain. The count of this clone is one. Its antigen remains undetermined. No much larger clone exists at a distance of one base, and base qualities are not known. The record originates from a study of T cell responses to AZD1222 COVID-19 vaccine (dated by TCRdb to the early 2020s). Broadly, across the study: AZD1222 recipients whose second dose came at about 4 weeks and those whose second dose came at about 12 weeks were combined into one group, since spike-specific TCR depth and breadth did not differ between the two schedules. A total of around 240 trial participants underwent TCR sequencing, of whom around 210 had received two doses of AZD1222 and 26 had received two doses of the MenACWY control vaccine. Trial participants were enrolled by age into subgroups of 18-55, 56-69 and 70-plus years, and around 140, 26 and 57 TCR-sequenced participants, respectively, were included in these subgroups. Broader findings and caveats from the paper: Conclusions about previously exposed vaccinees are limited because only 6 or 7 AZD1222 recipients were SARS-CoV-2 seropositive at baseline. No day 14 peak-response samples were available, so repertoires were characterized only after the peak T cell response. Reportedly, almost half of the unique spike-specific TCRs recognized epitopes lying outside the regions that are mutated in the B.1.351 and B.1.1.7 variants. The whole spike protein was spanned by vaccine-associated CD4 TCRs, and dominant responses were seen in regions 160-218 and 743-854. The 56-69-year group was small, and its depth increase did not reach significance, likely because of low power. A significant rise in spike-specific TCR breadth and depth was observed after two AZD1222 doses relative to day 0 and relative to MenACWY recipients. Most participants were white British and females outnumbered males, and the authors suggested that clonal diversity may have been underestimated.

The label giving this sample's time point can be read as: baseline before first vaccination. Samples from vaccinated people were obtained from the UK trials COV001 and COV002, which included a single-blind randomized controlled phase 2/3 trial of AZD1222 (ChAdOx1 nCoV-19) in healthy adults. For TCRbeta chain sequencing, PBMC samples were collected from trial participants at day 0 and at day 28 after the second dose. The CDR3 regions of human TCRbeta chains were subjected to immunosequencing. The study's own analysis went as follows. TCRs in the repertoires were compared against a reference library of SARS-CoV-2-specific TCRs that had been generated with the MIRA antigen-specificity platform. Breadth meant the fraction of unique TCRs that were SARS-CoV-2-associated, whereas depth meant the fraction of total T cells that were SARS-CoV-2-associated. Each spike-specific TCR was assigned to its reactive spike region and to a CD4 or CD8 class using the MIRA data. Log10-transformed breadth and depth values were compared by one-way ANOVA with Sidak's multiple comparisons tests. This immuneACCESS table, as held by TCRdb, lists in-frame sequences with V and J called but not all clones. Of the missing ones, under half trace to an unresolved V gene in checked studies; the others have no known cause. For V, J and clone size, that table is used; D and trimming come from the DNA. Here the sample has 50,000 to 75,000 clones; over 70% occur a single time. The biggest ten clones account for about 14% of the sample.

From the cysteine up to the phenylalanine, the CDR3 has a length of 16 residues. The kept DNA is CDR3 alone, 48 bases in frame from the first base. As encoded in the germline V gene, CDR1 is SNHLY while CDR2 is FYNNEI. Germline trimming amounts to 3 bases on V and 4 bases on J, with 7 as the count of junction bases outside the gene matches. The sequences come from peripheral blood, collected on day 0 of AZD1222 vaccination. This sequence was found in an adult in good health. This chain is built from TRBV2 and TRBJ2-1, and TRBD1 aligns with 9 junction nucleotides. The DNA sequence is given as TGTGCCAGCAGTGATAGCTGGGACAGGGCTTACAATGAGCAGTTCTTC. Translated, it gives CASSDSWDRAYNEQFF.